The 2 T cell receptor beta chains given below trace back to one sample, sequenced in a study of blood T cell repertoires in COVID-19. The protocol was immunoSEQ multiplex PCR, while the TCRdb copy is restricted to in-frame clones and leaves out a portion. Of roughly 180,000 clones in the sample, approximately 81% were seen once. Input material: PBMCs or T cells enriched from blood (not recorded which). The receptors were sampled from a man aged 60 to 69 who had recovered from COVID-19.

This chain connects TRBV19 to TRBJ2-6, with 7 bases that match TRBD1. V was pared by 3 bases and J by 0 bases, with 2 bases of the junction left unmatched. The CDR3 is 16 residues long. From germline, CDR1 is LNHDA and CDR2 SQIVND (reference sequence). The CDR3 region has the DNA TGTGCCAGTAGTATGACAGGGACCTCTGGGGCCAACGTCCTGACTTTC. Its translation: CASSMTGTSGANVLTF.

The V call is TRBV27, the J call TRBJ1-2; a weak D match, TRBD1 (6 bases). V dropped 6 bases and J dropped 0 bases, with 11 bases sitting between them. Germline values: CDR1 MNHEY, CDR2 SMNVEV (reference sequence). The CDR3 has 14 amino acids. CDR3 in amino acids: CASSDHRANYGYTF. The DNA for the CDR3 is TGTGCCAGCAGCGACCACAGGGCTAACTATGGCTACACCTTC.